This TCR beta chain was profiled in a study of blood T cell repertoires in COVID-19. Study context: The cDNA or gDNA used as material had been derived from T cells, B-cell-depleted T cells, or PBMCs.

V gave up 0 bases and J gave up 7 bases, with 7 bases separating them. Germline CDR1 reads SGHRS; CDR2 reads YFSETQ. The CDR3 has 13 amino acids. TCRdb keeps only in-frame clones here, not all; method: immunoSEQ multiplex PCR. This sample has about 15,000 clones, with 70% to 90% found just once. This chain uses TRBV5-1 with TRBJ2-2, with D uncertain. The specimen was peripheral blood. The origin of this receptor is a woman in her 70s in a cohort sampled during active or convalescent COVID-19. CDR3 amino acids: CASSLVVNGELFF. CDR3 nucleotide sequence: TGCGCCAGCAGCTTGGTAGTCAACGGGGAGCTGTTTTTT.